A single sample gave rise to the 12 T cell receptor beta chains below, sequenced in a study of blood T cell repertoires in COVID-19. TCRdb keeps only in-frame clones here, not all; method: immunoSEQ multiplex PCR. The table has 150,000 to 200,000 clones, around 80% seen once. The sample was peripheral blood. The receptors derive from a woman in her sixties or seventies with COVID-19, enrolled during active disease.

V is TRBV5-1 and J is TRBJ2-3; D gene uncertain. This CDR3 has 15 residues. Trimming removed 8 bases from V and 1 base from J, with 17 bases in between. Germline lookup yields CDR1 SGHRS and CDR2 YFSETQ. The CDR3 spells CASQVLPVGTDTQYF. The CDR3 bases are TGCGCCAGTCAGGTCTTACCTGTGGGCACAGATACGCAGTATTTT.

The chain links TRBV19 to TRBJ1-2; D perhaps matches TRBD1 (5 bases). CDR1 is LNHDA and CDR2 is SQIVND in the germline V gene (reference sequence). The CDR3 has 15 amino acids. The ends were cut back, 3 bases at V and 4 bases at J, with 15 bases in the middle. CDR3 nucleotide sequence: TGTGCCAGTAGTATTTCCGCCCGACAGCCCTATGGCTACACCTTC. This gives the protein CASSISARQPYGYTF.

Only one count was recorded for this clone. The chain is built from TRBV2 and TRBJ1-1; D not resolved. The CDR3 consists of 12 residues. The germline V gene encodes CDR1 SNHLY and CDR2 FYNNEI. V was shortened by 8 bases and J by 4 bases, with 11 bases between the two germline ends. The CDR3 loop is CASSWGGTEAFF. CDR3 coding DNA: TGTGCCAGCTCATGGGGAGGCACTGAAGCTTTCTTT.

This clone has only a few counts. A read error may account for a junction end that differs from germline. This chain connects TRBV7-3 to TRBJ1-5, with D perhaps matching TRBD1 (6 bases). From germline, CDR1 is SGHTA and CDR2 FQGTGA. The CDR3 is 15 amino acids. Here the CDR3 reads CASTLGGGDNQPQHF. The CDR3, as DNA: TGTGCCAGCACCTTAGGCGGGGGCGACAATCAGCCCCAGCATTTT.

As DNA, the CDR3 is TGTGCCACCAGTGACACCGACAGGGGGGTTCGGGGTGATCAGCCCCAGCATTTT. This translates into CATSDTDRGVRGDQPQHF. V gene TRBV24-1 combines with J gene TRBJ1-5; TRBD1 matches at 9 bases. This CDR3 has 18 amino acids. Germline V lookup: CDR1 KGHDR, CDR2 SFDVKD. The trim removed 4 bases at V and 5 bases at J, leaving 14 bases unmatched.

The chain combines TRBV5-1 with TRBJ2-3, with TRBD2 matching over 9 bases. The V and J ends lost 0 bases and 0 bases, in that order; junction bases with no gene match: 2. The CDR3 is 16 residues long. Germline CDR1 reads SGHRS; CDR2 reads YFSETQ. The DNA of the CDR3 is TGCGCCAGCAGCTTGGATCTAGCGGGAAGCACAGATACGCAGTATTTT. Protein sequence: CASSLDLAGSTDTQYF.

The chain uses TRBV14 and TRBJ1-1; D possibly corresponds to TRBD1 (5 bases). CDR1 SGHDN and CDR2 FVKESK come from the germline V gene. The V and J ends lost 4 bases and 0 bases respectively, with 6 bases between them. The CDR3 loop spans 13 amino acids. CDR3 bases: TGTGCCAGCAGCCGACAGATGAACACTGAAGCTTTCTTT. Translated, it gives CASSRQMNTEAFF.

The chain employs TRBV28 and TRBJ2-3; D perhaps matches TRBD2 (6 bases). The germline gives CDR1 MDHEN, CDR2 SYDVKM. The CDR3 spans 14 residues. V was shortened by 6 bases and J by 0 bases, with 10 bases between the two germline ends. The CDR3 bases are TGTGCCAGCAGGGCAGGGAGGAGCACAGATACGCAGTATTTT. Translated, it gives CASRAGRSTDTQYF. Drawing the rest from reference TRBV28 and TRBJ2-3, the complete variable domain is DVKVTQSSRYLVKRTGEKVFLECVQDMDHENMFWYRQDPGLGLRLIYFSYDVKMKEKGDIPEGYSVSREKKERFSLILESASTNQTSMYLCASRAGRSTDTQYFGPGTRLTVL.

This chain joins TRBV7-2 and TRBJ2-1; 7 nucleotides agree with TRBD1. There are 15 residues in the CDR3. V shed 4 bases, J shed 4 bases, and the junction held 7 bases outside the gene matches. Germline CDR1 and CDR2: SGHTA and FQGNSA. The CDR3 here is CASSSQPGQYNEQFF. As DNA, the CDR3 is TGTGCCAGCAGCTCGCAACCGGGACAGTACAATGAGCAGTTCTTC.

J is TRBJ2-1 and V is TRBV24-1, with TRBD2 matching over 12 bases. The CDR3 runs to 16 residues. The V and J ends lost 5 bases and 6 bases, in that order; junction bases with no gene match: 7. Germline V lookup: CDR1 KGHDR, CDR2 SFDVKD. This CDR3 reads CATSAPGLAGRNEQFF. In DNA form, the CDR3 reads TGTGCCACCAGTGCCCCGGGACTAGCGGGTCGCAATGAGCAGTTCTTC.

This sequence joins TRBV6-6 and TRBJ2-2; TRBD1 aligns across 8 bases. After removal of 7 bases from V and 3 bases from J, the junction contained 4 bases not matched to a gene. The CDR3 covers 14 residues. CDR1 is MNHNY and CDR2 is SVGAGI in the germline V gene (reference sequence). The chain's CDR3 is CASNRQGYTGELFF. CDR3 DNA sequence: TGTGCCAGCAATAGACAGGGGTACACCGGGGAGCTGTTTTTT.

This chain joins TRBV6-5 and TRBJ1-1; maybe TRBD1 (5 bases). The CDR3 runs 16 residues. The germline gives CDR1 MNHEY, CDR2 SVGAGI. V lost 0 bases and J 4 bases, leaving 15 bases between the germline ends. This CDR3 reads CASSYSTSRRGTEAFF. As DNA, the CDR3 is TGTGCCAGCAGTTACTCGACTTCGCGGAGGGGCACTGAAGCTTTCTTT.